This T cell receptor beta chain was captured in a study of response to subunit inactivated influenza vaccine. TCRdb used MiXCR to reprocess the RT-PCR reads, holding one entry per CDR3 protein. The sample shows roughly 540,000 distinct CDR3 sequences, around a quarter of them seen only once. Germline loops: CDR1 MNHEY, CDR2 SVGAGI. This CDR3 is built from 15 residues. Between the trimmed V and J ends, which lost 1 base and 7 bases, there was a span of 14 bases. In addition, the sample was reused for a study of T cells expressing NK-cell markers. In that study: Making the TCR beta cDNA relied on 5'RACE template switching with UMIs.

The receptor comes from a man aged 50 to 59 who received an inactivated influenza vaccine. The source material was CD4+ T cells sorted from PBMCs, sampled roughly 13 days after vaccination. The chain combines TRBV6-5 with TRBJ2-1, with D possibly called TRBD1 or TRBD2 (5 bases each). CDR3 residues: CASSYLAGRMNEQFF. The CDR3 DNA reads TGTGCCAGCAGTTACTTGGCAGGGAGAATGAATGAGCAGTTCTTC.